The clone carrying this T cell receptor (beta chain) showed up many times. Antigen unknown. This record comes from a study of T cells in Graves' hyperthyroidism and ophthalmopathy. Looking at the study overall: Upon initial diagnosis and before any treatment, peripheral blood was collected. Study results and limitations: Blood also contained most expanded thyroid clonotypes above 0.001.

Amplification targeted TCR beta CDR3 regions from RNA transcripts. Primed by the HTBI set, a first-round RT-PCR was run on the TCR CDR3. TCRdb itself ran the multiplex PCR reads through MiXCR, one entry per CDR3 protein. The sample holds more than 300,000 distinct CDR3 sequences; under 20% are singletons and the top ten take about 38%. This CDR3 has 13 amino acids. The V end was cut by 8 bases, the J end by 2 bases, with 12 bases between. CDR1 SNHLY and CDR2 FYNNEI come from the germline V gene. Disease duration was under 3 months in the ophthalmopathy patients, who also had a Clinical Activity Score of at least 3 and a NOSPECS grade of at least 4. Researchers barred patients who had uncontrolled infection, other autoimmune disease, pregnancy or lactation.

The sequenced material came from blood. J is TRBJ1-1 and V is TRBV2; weak D call: TRBD1 (5 bases). This receptor was obtained from a man aged 18 to 29 with Graves' ophthalmopathy. The CDR3 here is CASGGVANTEAFF. The CDR3 nucleotides read TGTGCCAGCGGAGGGGTCGCCAACACTGAAGCTTTCTTT.